The 4 T cell receptor beta chains below all came from one sample that was sequenced in a study of PD-L1 blockade in urothelial cancer. Time point noted: pretreatment peripheral blood. Measured with immunoSEQ multiplex PCR; TCRdb has only the in-frame clones, and not every one. The table records fewer than 50,000 clones, around 80% of them present only once. Here the sequenced sample was PBMCs, taken around atezolizumab (anti-PD-L1) treatment. All receptors come from a man between 65 and 85 years old with urothelial cancer.

The chain has TRBV2 and TRBJ2-1; a weak D match, TRBD1 (7 bases). Between the trimmed V and J ends, which lost 6 bases and 2 bases, there was a span of 14 bases. The CDR3 is 15 amino acids. Germline V CDR1 and CDR2: SNHLY, FYNNEI. Here the CDR3 DNA reads TGTGCCAGCAGCACCCAGGGGGGTACCTACAATGAGCAGTTCTTC. The encoded protein is CASSTQGGTYNEQFF.

V usage is TRBV27 and J usage is TRBJ2-7; TRBD1 agrees at 9 bases. This CDR3 spans 13 amino acids. Germline V gene sequence: CDR1 MNHEY, CDR2 SMNVEV (reference sequence). Trimming removed 6 bases from V and 4 bases from J; junction bases left unmatched: 4. DNA of the CDR3: TGTGCCAGCAGCTCCGGGACAGGGTACGAGCAGTACTTC. Its translation is CASSSGTGYEQYF.

This clone was detected only once. The chain employs TRBV5-1 and TRBJ2-7, with 9 bases that match TRBD1. This CDR3 contains 15 residues. V gave up 0 bases and J gave up 0 bases; unmatched junction bases: 1. Germline V gene sequence: CDR1 SGHRS, CDR2 YFSETQ. Here the CDR3 DNA reads TGCGCCAGCAGCTTGGAGACAGGGGGCTCCTACGAGCAGTACTTC. Translated, it gives CASSLETGGSYEQYF.

This clone has only a few counts. The rearrangement links TRBV28 to TRBJ2-7; 11 bases are a match to TRBD1. The CDR3 has 15 residues. Per germline, CDR1 MDHEN and CDR2 SYDVKM. Trimming removed 4 bases from V and 3 bases from J; junction bases left unmatched: 5. The CDR3 region is CASSSAGTGGYEQYF. CDR3 nucleotide sequence: TGTGCCAGCAGTTCTGCCGGGACAGGGGGCTACGAGCAGTACTTC.